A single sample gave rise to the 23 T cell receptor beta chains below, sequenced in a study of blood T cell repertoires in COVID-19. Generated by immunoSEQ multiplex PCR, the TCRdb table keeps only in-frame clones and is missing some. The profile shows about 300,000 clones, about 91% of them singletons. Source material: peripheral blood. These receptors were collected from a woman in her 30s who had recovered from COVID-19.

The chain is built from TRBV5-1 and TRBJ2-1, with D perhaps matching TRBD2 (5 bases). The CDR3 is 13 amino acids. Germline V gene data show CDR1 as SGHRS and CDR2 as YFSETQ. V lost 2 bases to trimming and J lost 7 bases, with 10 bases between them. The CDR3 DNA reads TGCGCCAGCAGCTTTGTGGGGAGTAATGAGCAGTTCTTC. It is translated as CASSFVGSNEQFF.

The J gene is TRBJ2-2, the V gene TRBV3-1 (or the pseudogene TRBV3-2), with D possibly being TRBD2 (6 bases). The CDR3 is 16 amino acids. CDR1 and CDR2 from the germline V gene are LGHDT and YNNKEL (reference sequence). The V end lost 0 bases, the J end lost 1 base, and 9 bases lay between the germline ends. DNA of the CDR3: TGTGCCAGCAGCCAAGATGGGGGGAGGAACACCGGGGAGCTGTTTTTT. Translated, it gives CASSQDGGRNTGELFF.

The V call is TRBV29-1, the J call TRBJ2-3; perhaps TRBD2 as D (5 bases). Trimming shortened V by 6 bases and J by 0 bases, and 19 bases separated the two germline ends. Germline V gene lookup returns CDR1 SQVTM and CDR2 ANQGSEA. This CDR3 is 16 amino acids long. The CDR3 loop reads CSVQIGRTGSTDTQYF. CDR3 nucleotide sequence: TGCAGCGTCCAAATAGGTCGGACTGGAAGCACAGATACGCAGTATTTT.

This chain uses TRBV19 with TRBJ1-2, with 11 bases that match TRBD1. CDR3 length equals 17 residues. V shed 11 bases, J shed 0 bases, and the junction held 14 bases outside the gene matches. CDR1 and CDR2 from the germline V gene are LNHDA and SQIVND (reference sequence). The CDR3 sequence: CALPRDRGCPPNYGYTF. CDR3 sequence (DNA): TGTGCCCTGCCCCGGGACAGGGGGTGCCCCCCTAACTATGGCTACACCTTC.

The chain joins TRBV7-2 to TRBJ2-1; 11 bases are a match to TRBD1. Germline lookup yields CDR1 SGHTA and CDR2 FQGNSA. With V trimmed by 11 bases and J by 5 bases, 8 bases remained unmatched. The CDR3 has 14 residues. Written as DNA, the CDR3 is TGTGCCTGTGGGGGGACAGGGGGAAACAATGAGCAGTTCTTC. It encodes CACGGTGGNNEQFF.

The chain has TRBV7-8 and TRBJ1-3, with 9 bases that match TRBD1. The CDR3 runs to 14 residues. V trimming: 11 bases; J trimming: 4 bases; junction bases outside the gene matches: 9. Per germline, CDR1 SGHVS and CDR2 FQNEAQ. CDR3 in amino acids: CASGGTGLGNTIYF. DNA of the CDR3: TGTGCCTCTGGGGGGACAGGGCTAGGAAACACCATATATTTT.

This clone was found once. CDR3 sequence: CASSKWQEGTEAFF. CDR3 in DNA: TGTGCCAGTAGTAAATGGCAGGAAGGTACTGAAGCTTTCTTT. The chain recombines TRBV19 with TRBJ1-1; D unresolved. Germline V CDR1 and CDR2: LNHDA, SQIVND (reference sequence). This CDR3 is 14 amino acids long. V lost 4 bases and J 5 bases, leaving 14 bases between the germline ends.

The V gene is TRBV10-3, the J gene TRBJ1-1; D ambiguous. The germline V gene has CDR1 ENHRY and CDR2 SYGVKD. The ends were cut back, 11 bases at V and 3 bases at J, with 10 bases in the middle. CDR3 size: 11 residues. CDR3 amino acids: CASKGDTEAFF. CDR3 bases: TGTGCCTCCAAGGGAGACACTGAAGCTTTCTTT.

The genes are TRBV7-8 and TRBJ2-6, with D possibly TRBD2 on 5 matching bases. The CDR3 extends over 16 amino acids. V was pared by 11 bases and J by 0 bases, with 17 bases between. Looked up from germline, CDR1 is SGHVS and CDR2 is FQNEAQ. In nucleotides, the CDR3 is TGTGCCTTGGGCTCGGGAAAAAGCTCTGGGGCCAACGTCCTGACTTTC. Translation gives CALGSGKSSGANVLTF.

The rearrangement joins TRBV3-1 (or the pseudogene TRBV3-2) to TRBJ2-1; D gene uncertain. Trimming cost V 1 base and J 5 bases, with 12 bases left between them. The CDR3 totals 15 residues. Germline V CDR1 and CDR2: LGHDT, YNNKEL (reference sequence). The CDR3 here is CASSQGWLIHNEQFF. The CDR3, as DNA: TGTGCCAGCAGCCAAGGGTGGCTGATCCACAATGAGCAGTTCTTC.

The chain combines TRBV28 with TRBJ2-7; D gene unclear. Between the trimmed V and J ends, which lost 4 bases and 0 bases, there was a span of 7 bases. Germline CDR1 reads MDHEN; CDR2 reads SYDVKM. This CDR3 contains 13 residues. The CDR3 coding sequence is TGTGCCAGCAGTTCAGGCCCCTCCTACGAGCAGTACTTC. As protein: CASSSGPSYEQYF.

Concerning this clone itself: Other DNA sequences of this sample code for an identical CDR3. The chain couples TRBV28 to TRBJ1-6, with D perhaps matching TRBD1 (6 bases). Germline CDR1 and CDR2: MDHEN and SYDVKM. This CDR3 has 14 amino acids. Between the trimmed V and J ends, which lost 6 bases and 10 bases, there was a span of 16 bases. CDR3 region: CASSLTGTNSPLHF. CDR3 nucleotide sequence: TGTGCCAGCAGCCTAACAGGGACCAACTCACCCCTCCACTTT.

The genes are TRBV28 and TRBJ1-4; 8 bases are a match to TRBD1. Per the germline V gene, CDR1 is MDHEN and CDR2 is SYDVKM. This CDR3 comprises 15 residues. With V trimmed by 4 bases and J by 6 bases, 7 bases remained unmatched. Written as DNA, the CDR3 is TGTGCCAGCAGTTCCCCAGGGGGCGGGTATGAAAAACTGTTTTTT. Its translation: CASSSPGGGYEKLFF.

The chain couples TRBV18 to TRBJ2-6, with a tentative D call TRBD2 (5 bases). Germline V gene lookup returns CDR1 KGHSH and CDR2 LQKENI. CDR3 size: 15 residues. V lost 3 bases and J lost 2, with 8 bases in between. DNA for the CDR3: TGTGCCAGCTCACCCCCCGGGGCTGGGGCCAACGTCCTGACTTTC. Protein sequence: CASSPPGAGANVLTF. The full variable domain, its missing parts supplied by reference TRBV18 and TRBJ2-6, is NAGVMQNPRHLVRRRGQEARLRCSPMKGHSHVYWYRQLPEEGLKFMVYLQKENIIDESGMPKERFSAEFPKEGPSILRIQQVVRGDSAAYFCASSPPGAGANVLTFGAGSRLTVL.

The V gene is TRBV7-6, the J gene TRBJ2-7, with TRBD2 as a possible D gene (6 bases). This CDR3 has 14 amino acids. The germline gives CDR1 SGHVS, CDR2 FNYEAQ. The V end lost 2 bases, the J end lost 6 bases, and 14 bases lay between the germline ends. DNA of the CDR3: TGTGCCAGCAGCTTATCCTGGACTACAACCGAGCAGTACTTC. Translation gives CASSLSWTTTEQYF.

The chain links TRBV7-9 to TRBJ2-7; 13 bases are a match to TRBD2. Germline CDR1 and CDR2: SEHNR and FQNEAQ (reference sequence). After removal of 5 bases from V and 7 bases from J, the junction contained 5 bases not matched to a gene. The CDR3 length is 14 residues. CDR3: CASSELAGGQEQYF. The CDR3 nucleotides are TGTGCCAGCAGCGAACTAGCGGGGGGGCAAGAGCAGTACTTC. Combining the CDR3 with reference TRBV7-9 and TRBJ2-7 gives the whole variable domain DTGVSQNPRHKITKRGQNVTFRCDPISEHNRLYWYRQTLGQGPEFLTYFQNEAQLEKSRLLSDRFSAERPKGSFSTLEIQRTEQGDSAMYLCASSELAGGQEQYFGPGTRLTVT.

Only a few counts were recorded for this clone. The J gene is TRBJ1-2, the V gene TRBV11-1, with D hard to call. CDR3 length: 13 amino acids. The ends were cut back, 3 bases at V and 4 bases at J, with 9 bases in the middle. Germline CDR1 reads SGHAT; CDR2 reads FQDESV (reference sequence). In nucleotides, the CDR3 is TGTGCCAGCAGCTTCGGGGTATCCTATGGCTACACCTTC. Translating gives CASSFGVSYGYTF.

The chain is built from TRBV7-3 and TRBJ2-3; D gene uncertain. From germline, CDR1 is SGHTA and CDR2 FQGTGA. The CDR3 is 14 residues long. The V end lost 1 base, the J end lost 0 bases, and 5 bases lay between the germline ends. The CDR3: CASSLSSSTDTQYF. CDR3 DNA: TGTGCCAGCAGCTTAAGTAGCAGCACAGATACGCAGTATTTT.

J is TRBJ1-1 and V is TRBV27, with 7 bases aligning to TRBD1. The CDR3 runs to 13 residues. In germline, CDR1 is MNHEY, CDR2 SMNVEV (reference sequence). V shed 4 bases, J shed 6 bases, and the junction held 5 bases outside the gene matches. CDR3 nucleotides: TGTGCCAGCAGTTCGACAGGGTACGCTGAAGCTTTCTTT. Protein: CASSSTGYAEAFF.

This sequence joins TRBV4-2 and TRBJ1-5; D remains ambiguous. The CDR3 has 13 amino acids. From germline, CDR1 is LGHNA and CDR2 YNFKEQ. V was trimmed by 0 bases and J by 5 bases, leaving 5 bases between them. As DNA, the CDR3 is TGTGCCAGCAGCCAAGATGTCTATCAGCCCCAGCATTTT. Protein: CASSQDVYQPQHF.

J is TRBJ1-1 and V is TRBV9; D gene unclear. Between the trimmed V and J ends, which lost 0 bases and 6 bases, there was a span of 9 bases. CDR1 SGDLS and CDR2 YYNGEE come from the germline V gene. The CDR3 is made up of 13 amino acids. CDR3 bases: TGTGCCAGCAGCGTAGACGAGGTGTCTGAAGCTTTCTTT. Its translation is CASSVDEVSEAFF. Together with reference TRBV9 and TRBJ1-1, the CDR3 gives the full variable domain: DSGVTQTPKHLITATGQRVTLRCSPRSGDLSVYWYQQSLDQGLQFLIQYYNGEERAKGNILERFSAQQFPDLHSELNLSSLELGDSALYFCASSVDEVSEAFFGQGTRLTVV.

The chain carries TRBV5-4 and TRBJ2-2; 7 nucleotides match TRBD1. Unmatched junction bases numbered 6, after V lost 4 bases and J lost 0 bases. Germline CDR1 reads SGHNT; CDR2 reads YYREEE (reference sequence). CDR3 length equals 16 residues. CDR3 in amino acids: CASSPAGTANTGELFF. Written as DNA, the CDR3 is TGTGCCAGCAGCCCCGCAGGGACAGCGAACACCGGGGAGCTGTTTTTT.

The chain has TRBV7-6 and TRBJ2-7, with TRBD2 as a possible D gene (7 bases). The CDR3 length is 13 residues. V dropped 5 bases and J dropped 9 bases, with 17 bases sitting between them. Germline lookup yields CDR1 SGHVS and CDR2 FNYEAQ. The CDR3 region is CASSPPGGRRQYF. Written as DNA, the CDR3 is TGTGCCAGCAGCCCTCCCGGGGGGCGCAGGCAGTACTTC.